This T cell receptor (beta chain) emerged from a study of blood T cell repertoires in COVID-19. Study context: Researchers got acute and convalescent COVID-19 samples from the United States, Italy and Spain. Sources were T cells, B-cell-depleted T cells, or PBMCs; the material itself was cDNA or gDNA.

In the original analysis: From reference gene primer amplification, estimates of nucleated cell counts were derived. Repertoires were generated with immunoSEQ multiplex PCR, while TCRdb's copy carries only in-frame clones and drops some. V, J and clone size reflect that table, while D and trimming were determined from the DNA. The sample includes about 280,000 clones, around 90% of them seen just once. Sequencing input: peripheral blood. The sequence derives from a man aged 45 to 65 with acute or convalescent COVID-19.

The CDR3 reads CAWGTAGNTIYF. CDR3 coding DNA: TGTGCCTGGGGGACAGCCGGAAACACCATATATTTT. The rearrangement joins TRBV30 to TRBJ1-3; 7 nucleotides align to TRBD1. The V gene end was trimmed by 5 bases and the J gene end by 4 bases; junction bases not matched to a gene: 2. CDR1 is GTSNPN and CDR2 is SVGIG in the germline V gene (reference sequence). The CDR3 totals 12 residues.